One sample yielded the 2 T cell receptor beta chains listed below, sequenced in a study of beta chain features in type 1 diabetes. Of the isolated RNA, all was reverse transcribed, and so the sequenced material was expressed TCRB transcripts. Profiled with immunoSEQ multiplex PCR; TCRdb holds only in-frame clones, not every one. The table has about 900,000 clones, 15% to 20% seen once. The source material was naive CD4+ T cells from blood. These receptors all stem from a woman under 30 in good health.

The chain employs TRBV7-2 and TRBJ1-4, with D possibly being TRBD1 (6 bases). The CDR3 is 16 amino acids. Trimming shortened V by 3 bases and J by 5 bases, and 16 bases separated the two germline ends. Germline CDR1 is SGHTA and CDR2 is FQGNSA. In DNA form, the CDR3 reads TGTGCCAGCAGCTTGGGCCCCCAGGGGCGGAATGAAAAACTGTTTTTT. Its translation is CASSLGPQGRNEKLFF.

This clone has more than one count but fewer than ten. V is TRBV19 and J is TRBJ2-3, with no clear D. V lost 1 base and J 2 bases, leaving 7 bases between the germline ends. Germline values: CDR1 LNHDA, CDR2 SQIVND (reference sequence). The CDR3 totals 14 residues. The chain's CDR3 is CASSIGHITDTQYF. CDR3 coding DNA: TGTGCCAGTAGTATAGGACATATCACAGATACGCAGTATTTT.